The 15 T cell receptor beta chains in this list originate from one sample, sequenced in a study of T cell repertoires in cytomegalovirus infection. TCRdb re-called the reads with MiXCR, one entry per CDR3 protein. The data contain around 100,000 distinct CDR3 sequences, 15% to 20% of them singletons. The sample comprised PBMCs. The receptors shown here come from a human donor in good health (CMV status not recorded). Some clones in this sample may be carry-over from other donors' samples.

This clonotype was found many times. The V and J genes are TRBV5-1 and TRBJ2-1; the D gene could be TRBD1 or TRBD2 (5 bases each). CDR3 size: 13 residues. The germline CDR1 and CDR2 sequences are SGHRS and YFSETQ. V shed 4 bases and J shed 5 bases, with 10 bases lying between them. This CDR3 reads CASSTRDDNEQFF. The DNA of the CDR3 is TGCGCCAGCAGCACCCGGGACGACAATGAGCAGTTCTTC. The full variable domain, with the rest looked up from reference TRBV5-1 and TRBJ2-1, is KAGVTQTPRYLIKTRGQQVTLSCSPISGHRSVSWYQQTPGQGLQFLFEYFSETQRNKGNFPGRFSGRQFSNSRSEMNVSTLELGDSALYLCASSTRDDNEQFFGPGTRLTVL.

This clonotype was found many times. Because it lacks the conserved phenylalanine or tryptophan at the end, this CDR3 is likely a read error. The limits of the CDR3 on the DNA are not certain, so only TCRdb's listed CDR3 is given. This chain connects TRBV28 to TRBJ1-6; TRBD1 was called by the table and not checked on the DNA. Germline loops: CDR1 MDHEN, CDR2 SYDVKM. The CDR3 spans 11 residues, counting both ends. This CDR3 is CASSLKERGKI.

This clonotype was seen ten or more times. The chain has TRBV7-9 and TRBJ1-5; weak D call: TRBD1 (5 bases). V shed 5 bases and J shed 7 bases, with 12 bases lying between them. The CDR3 totals 13 residues. Germline-derived CDR1 and CDR2 are SEHNR and FQNEAQ (reference sequence). The CDR3: CASSRDQGQPQHF. CDR3 in DNA: TGTGCCAGCAGCCGAGACCAGGGACAGCCCCAGCATTTT. Based on the CDR3 plus reference TRBV7-9 and TRBJ1-5, the full variable domain is DTGVSQNPRHKITKRGQNVTFRCDPISEHNRLYWYRQTLGQGPEFLTYFQNEAQLEKSRLLSDRFSAERPKGSFSTLEIQRTEQGDSAMYLCASSRDQGQPQHFGDGTRLSIL.

The chain has TRBV20-1 and TRBJ2-1; 8 nucleotides match TRBD2. The V segment lost 3 bases and the J segment 1 base; nucleotides outside the gene matches: 5. The germline CDR1 and CDR2 sequences are DFQATT and SNEGSKA (reference sequence). The CDR3 extends over 15 amino acids. CDR3 protein: CSARGSGDSYNEQFF. Written as DNA, the CDR3 is TGCAGTGCTAGGGGTAGCGGGGATTCCTACAATGAGCAGTTCTTC.

Comment on this clonotype: This may be a read error: a much more frequent sequence differs by one nucleotide. This rearrangement joins TRBV7-2 to TRBJ2-5; maybe TRBD2 (7 bases). Germline assignment: CDR1 SGHTA and CDR2 FQGNSA. The CDR3 runs 13 residues. The CDR3 DNA reads TGTGCCAGCAGCTTACAGGGGCGGGAGACCCAGCACTTC. It is translated as CASSLQGRETQHF.

The chain carries TRBV7-2 and TRBJ2-4, with 10 bases identical to TRBD1. In germline, CDR1 is SGHTA, CDR2 FQGNSA. V lost 5 bases and J lost 7; bases outside the gene matches: 2. CDR3 size: 13 residues. The CDR3 DNA reads as TGTGCCAGCAGCATGGACAGGGGGAACATTCAGTACTTC. It encodes CASSMDRGNIQYF. Full variable domain (missing parts from reference TRBV7-2 and TRBJ2-4): GAGVSQSPSNKVTEKGKDVELRCDPISGHTALYWYRQSLGQGLEFLIYFQGNSAPDKSGLPSDRFSAERTGGSVSTLTIQRTQQEDSAVYLCASSMDRGNIQYFGAGTRLSVL.

This clonotype was seen repeatedly, ten times or more. V and J are TRBV7-6 and TRBJ1-1, with D unresolved. Trimming stripped 5 bases from V and 3 bases from J, with 10 bases between. CDR1 is SGHVS, CDR2 FNYEAQ, per germline. The length of the CDR3 is 13 residues. CDR3 nucleotides: TGTGCCAGCAGCCTAAGGCAGGACACTGAAGCTTTCTTT. Its translation: CASSLRQDTEAFF.

This clonotype was recorded a few times. The genes are TRBV2 and TRBJ2-2; weak D call: TRBD2 (5 bases). This CDR3 has 14 residues. Trimming cost V 1 base and J 6 bases, with 9 bases left between them. Germline loops: CDR1 SNHLY, CDR2 FYNNEI. CDR3: CASSEGLAPGELFF. CDR3 sequence (DNA): TGTGCCAGCAGTGAAGGGTTAGCGCCCGGGGAGCTGTTTTTT.

This chain joins TRBV3-1 and TRBJ2-3; TRBD1 matches 7 bases. This CDR3 is built from 15 residues. The germline CDR1 and CDR2 sequences are LGHDT and YNNKEL (reference sequence). Trimming at V came to 3 bases and at J to 0 bases, leaving 3 bases not matched to a gene. DNA of the CDR3: TGTGCCAGCAGCCACGGACAGGAAAGCACAGATACGCAGTATTTT. This sequence encodes CASSHGQESTDTQYF.

This chain links TRBV4-3 with TRBJ2-7; D may correspond to TRBD1 or TRBD2 (5 bases each). V was clipped by 8 bases and J by 0 bases, with 11 bases between them. The CDR3 runs 13 residues. In germline, CDR1 is LGHNA, CDR2 YSLEER. This CDR3 reads CASPRGNSYEQYF. The CDR3 DNA reads as TGCGCCAGCCCCCGGGGCAACTCCTACGAGCAGTACTTC.

This clonotype was observed many times. CDR3 in amino acids: CASSLGQASNNEQFF. The CDR3 DNA is TGTGCCAGCAGCTTAGGACAGGCATCTAACAATGAGCAGTTCTTC. The chain has TRBV7-9 and TRBJ2-1; D perhaps matches TRBD1 (6 bases). CDR3 length equals 15 residues. Trimming took 1 base from V and 5 from J, leaving 12 bases between them. Per germline, CDR1 SEHNR and CDR2 FQNEAQ (reference sequence).

This clonotype was found many times. The chain links TRBV7-8 to TRBJ2-7; a possible D gene is TRBD2 (7 bases). V was shortened by 5 bases and J by 1 base, with 12 bases between the two germline ends. The CDR3 extends over 14 amino acids. CDR1 SGHVS and CDR2 FQNEAQ come from the germline V gene. The CDR3 here is CASSLGGRSYEQYF. As DNA, the CDR3 is TGTGCCAGCAGCCTCGGGGGGCGATCCTACGAGCAGTACTTC.

This clonotype has a count of ten or more. CDR3 bases: TGTGCCAGCAGCCAAGAAAAAGGGAAATCACCCCTCCACTTT. Protein product: CASSQEKGKSPLHF. The V call is TRBV3-1, the J call TRBJ1-6; D call uncertain. Germline CDR1 and CDR2: LGHDT and YNNKEL (reference sequence). V was shortened by 0 bases and J by 10 bases, with 10 bases between the two germline ends. CDR3 length equals 14 residues.

This clonotype was counted ten times or more. The chain joins TRBV28 to TRBJ1-1; 8 positions agree with TRBD1. This CDR3 is 16 amino acids long. The V and J ends lost 5 bases and 0 bases, in that order; junction bases with no gene match: 8. CDR1 and CDR2 from the germline V gene are MDHEN and SYDVKM. CDR3 amino acids: CASSTLGQGMNTEAFF. The DNA for the CDR3 is TGTGCCAGCAGTACCCTAGGACAGGGAATGAACACTGAAGCTTTCTTT.

This clonotype was seen ten or more times. This sequence joins TRBV7-2 and TRBJ1-6, with TRBD1 as a possible D gene (5 bases). This CDR3 has 18 amino acids. V was cut by 1 base and J by 5 bases, with 18 bases left in between. CDR1 SGHTA and CDR2 FQGNSA come from the germline V gene. CDR3 protein: CASSLVGTGAYDNSPLHF. The CDR3 region has the DNA TGTGCCAGCAGCTTAGTTGGGACCGGGGCGTATGATAATTCACCCCTCCACTTT.